This T cell receptor (beta chain) was identified in a study of blood T cell repertoires in COVID-19. Study processing details: Nucleated cell number was recorded as an estimate derived from reference gene primer amplification. The repertoire was sequenced with immunoSEQ multiplex PCR; TCRdb's copy has only in-frame clones and lacks some. Clone size and V and J calls were adopted from that table, with D and trimming inferred from the DNA. Of a few hundred thousand clones in the sample, approximately 88% were seen once. Participants were aged about 18 to 100 years from about two dozen US areas. There are 16 residues in the CDR3. The germline CDR1 and CDR2 sequences are LGHNT and FRNRAP. Trimming removed 1 base from V and 0 bases from J, with 10 bases in between.

The receptor was derived from a woman aged 35 to 49 with acute COVID-19. Sequencing input: PBMCs or T cells enriched from blood (not recorded which). The chain joins TRBV12-5 to TRBJ2-1; a possible D gene is TRBD1 (5 bases). CDR3 loop: CASGLGHRSSYNEQFF. The CDR3 nucleotides read TGTGCTAGTGGTTTGGGTCACAGGAGCTCCTACAATGAGCAGTTCTTC.